This T cell receptor beta chain is drawn from a study of cytomegalovirus exposure and HLA in healthy donors. The CDR3 is 15 amino acids. CDR1 is LNHDA, CDR2 SQIVND, per germline (reference sequence). The ends were cut back, 8 bases at V and 0 bases at J, with 13 bases in the middle. Note on this clone: Its specificity is unknown.

60 Vbeta and 13 Jbeta primers were used in PCR. Generated by immunoSEQ multiplex PCR, the TCRdb table keeps only in-frame clones and is missing some. The sample includes fewer than 95,000 clones, around three quarters of them seen just once. Points from the study as a whole: Researchers reportedly found TCR beta sequences accurately predicted most subjects' HLA-A and HLA-B alleles. In a later analysis, most CMV-associated TCR beta chains appeared HLA-restricted.

The sample comprised PBMCs. The gene calls are TRBV19 and TRBJ2-2; weak D call: TRBD1 (5 bases). This TCR derives from a young man in good health and CMV-seronegative. The CDR3 coding sequence is TGTGCCAGTGTTCGGACGACAGCGAACACCGGGGAGCTGTTTTTT. This encodes CASVRTTANTGELFF.